This T cell receptor (beta chain) was identified in a study of identical twins. Notes on the study in general: Out-of-frame TCR alpha sharing in monozygotic twins exceeded recombination model predictions. Alpha sequences out of frame and shared by twins had excess low generation probability.

CDR1 and CDR2 from the germline V gene are DFQATT and SNEGSKA (reference sequence). This CDR3 is built from 15 residues. Trimming stripped 0 bases from V and 8 bases from J, with 19 bases between. Each CDR3 protein gets one entry after TCRdb re-called the 5' RACE reads with MiXCR. The table shows hundreds of thousands of distinct CDR3 sequences, with more than 20% occurring only once. On this clonotype: The antigen is not known.

In addition, the sample was reused for a study of T cells expressing NK-cell markers. This second study notes: NKG2C+ dominant clonotype frequencies in roughly six donors were roughly 1.0-7.5% of CD8+ T cells. HCMV specificity was not established for the expanded NKG2C+ T cell clones.

The rearrangement links TRBV20-1 to TRBJ1-2, with unresolved D. This TCR was recovered from a woman in her late teens or twenties in good health. Sequencing was performed on CD4+ T cells sorted from blood. The CDR3 nucleotides read TGCAGTGCTAGAGACATGACCGGGAGCCGGAGGGGCTACACCTTC. This sequence encodes CSARDMTGSRRGYTF.